The T cell receptor (beta chain) described here comes from a study of blood T cells in healthy people across ages. With 3 bases removed from V and 15 bases from J, the gap between germline ends came to 15 bases. The germline V gene has CDR1 SNHLY and CDR2 FYNNEI. The length of the CDR3 is 12 residues. Through a sample-barcoded 5' primer and a J-beta primer mix, a second PCR was run for roughly 7 to 12 cycles. TCRdb independently ran MiXCR on the 5' RACE reads; one entry per CDR3 protein. Among 980,000 or so distinct CDR3 sequences listed, 48% were seen once. Sequences were obtained from blood. The source of this sequence is a man between 25 and 39 years old in good health. The chain has TRBV2 and TRBJ2-1; D is perhaps TRBD2 (5 bases). The CDR3 nucleotides read TGTGCCAGCAGTGACTACTCTGGACTTCCGTTCTTC. Residues: CASSDYSGLPFF. The variable domain in full, with the rest retrieved from reference TRBV2 and TRBJ2-1, is EPEVTQTPSHQVTQMGQEVILRCVPISNHLYFYWYRQILGQKVEFLVSFYNNEISEKSEIFDDQFSVERPDGSNFTLKIRSTKLEDSAMYFCASSDYSGLPFFGPGTRLTVL.